This T cell receptor beta chain emerged from a study of chemoradiotherapy in HPV16-positive cancers. In the study overall: A couple of HPV16-positive patients' cells yielded candidate HPV-specific clones and common motifs. General observations from the study: Non-HPV-specific T cells did not expand in tumors during treatment, whereas candidate HPV-specific clones and E7-related motifs did. HPV-responsive T-cell expansion during chemoradiotherapy was linked to improved recurrence-free survival in HPV16-positive patients.

Method: immunoSEQ multiplex PCR; TCRdb's copy keeps in-frame clones and lacks some. This sample has tens of thousands of clones, with around 83% found just once. This clone was seen just once. Its antigen is not known. V lost 11 bases to trimming and J lost 12 bases; unmatched junction nucleotides: 17. The CDR3 covers 14 residues. The germline V gene has CDR1 SGHVS and CDR2 FQNEAQ. Samples were taken several times over chemoradiotherapy. This clonotype was sampled from a human donor with HPV-associated anogenital cancer. The chain uses TRBV7-8 and TRBJ1-1; TRBD1 aligns across 11 bases. Source: blood, taken from a patient who underwent chemoradiotherapy. The CDR3 DNA is TGTGCCGGCTCTAATACGGACAGGGGGCCGGTTACTTTCTTT. Residues: CAGSNTDRGPVTFF. The full variable domain, rest sourced from reference TRBV7-8 and TRBJ1-1, is GAGVSQSPRYKVAKRGQDVALRCDPISGHVSLFWYQQALGQGPEFLTYFQNEAQLDKSGLPSDRFFAERPEGSVSTLKIQRTQQEDSAVYLCAGSNTDRGPVTFFGQGTRLTVV.